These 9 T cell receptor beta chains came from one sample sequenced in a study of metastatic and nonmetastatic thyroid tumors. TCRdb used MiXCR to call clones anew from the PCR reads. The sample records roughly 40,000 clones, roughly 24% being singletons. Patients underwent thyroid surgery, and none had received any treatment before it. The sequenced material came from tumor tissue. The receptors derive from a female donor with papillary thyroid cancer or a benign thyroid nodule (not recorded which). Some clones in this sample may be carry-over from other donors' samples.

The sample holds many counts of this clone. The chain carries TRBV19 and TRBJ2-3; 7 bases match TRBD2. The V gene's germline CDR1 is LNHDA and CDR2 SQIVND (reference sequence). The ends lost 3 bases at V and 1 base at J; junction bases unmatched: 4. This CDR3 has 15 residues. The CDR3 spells CASSMSGEGTDTQYF. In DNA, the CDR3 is TGTGCCAGTAGTATGAGCGGGGAGGGCACAGATACGCAGTATTTT.

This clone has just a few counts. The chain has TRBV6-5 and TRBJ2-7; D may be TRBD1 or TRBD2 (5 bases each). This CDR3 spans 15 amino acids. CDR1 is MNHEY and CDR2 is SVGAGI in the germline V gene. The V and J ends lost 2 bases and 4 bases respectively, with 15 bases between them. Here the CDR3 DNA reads TGTGCCAGCAGTTACAGGGGAGACGTGGGGTACGAGCAGTACTTC. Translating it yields CASSYRGDVGYEQYF.

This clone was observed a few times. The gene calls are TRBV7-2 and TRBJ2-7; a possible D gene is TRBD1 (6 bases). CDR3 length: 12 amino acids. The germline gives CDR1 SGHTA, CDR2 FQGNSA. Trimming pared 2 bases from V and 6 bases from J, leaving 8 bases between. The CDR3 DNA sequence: TGTGCCAGCAGCTTAACAGGGATCGAGCAGTACTTC. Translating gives CASSLTGIEQYF.

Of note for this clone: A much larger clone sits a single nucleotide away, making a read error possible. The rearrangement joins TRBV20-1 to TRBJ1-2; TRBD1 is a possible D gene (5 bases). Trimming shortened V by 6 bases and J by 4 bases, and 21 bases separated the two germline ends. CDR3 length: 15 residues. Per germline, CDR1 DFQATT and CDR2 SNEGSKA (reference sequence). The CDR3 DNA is TGCAGTGCGTGGGGCAGGGCGCCGAAGGGCTATGGCTACACCTTC. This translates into CSAWGRAPKGYGYTF.

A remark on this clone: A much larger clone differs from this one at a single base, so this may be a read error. The CDR3 region has the DNA TGTGCCAGTAGTATAACCCCGAGTGTGTGGAGGTTCTTC. Translation gives CASSITPSVWRFF. V usage is TRBV19 and J usage is TRBJ2-1; no definite D call. The germline V gene encodes CDR1 LNHDA and CDR2 SQIVND (reference sequence). The CDR3 extends over 13 amino acids. Trimming removed 2 bases at V and 15 bases at J, with 17 bases between. Complete variable domain (other parts from reference TRBV19 and TRBJ2-1): DGGITQSPKYLFRKEGQNVTLSCEQNLNHDAMYWYRQDPGQGLRLIYYSQIVNDFQKGDIAEGYSVSREKKESFPLTVTSAQKNPTAFYLCASSITPSVWRFFGPGTRLTVL.

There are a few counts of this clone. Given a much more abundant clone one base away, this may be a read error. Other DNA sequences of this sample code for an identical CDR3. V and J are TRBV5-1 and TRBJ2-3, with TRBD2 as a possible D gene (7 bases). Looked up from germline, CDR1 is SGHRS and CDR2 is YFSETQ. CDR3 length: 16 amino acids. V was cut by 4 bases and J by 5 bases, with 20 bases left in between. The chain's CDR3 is CASSQLEGGAKDTQYF. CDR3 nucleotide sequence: TGCGCCAGCAGCCAGCTGGAGGGGGGGGCGAAAGATACGCAGTATTTT.

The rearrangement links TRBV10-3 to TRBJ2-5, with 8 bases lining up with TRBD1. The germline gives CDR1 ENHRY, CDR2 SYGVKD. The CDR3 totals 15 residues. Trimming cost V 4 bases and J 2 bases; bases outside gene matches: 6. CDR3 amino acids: CAISGTGFGQETQYF. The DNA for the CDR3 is TGTGCCATCAGTGGGACAGGGTTCGGGCAAGAGACCCAGTACTTC.

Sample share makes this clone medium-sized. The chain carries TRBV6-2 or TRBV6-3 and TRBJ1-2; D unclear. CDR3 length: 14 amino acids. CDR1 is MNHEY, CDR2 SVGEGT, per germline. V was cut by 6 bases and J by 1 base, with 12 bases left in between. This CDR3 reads CASRYIGLNYGYTF. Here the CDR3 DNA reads TGTGCCAGCAGGTACATTGGACTTAACTATGGCTACACCTTC.

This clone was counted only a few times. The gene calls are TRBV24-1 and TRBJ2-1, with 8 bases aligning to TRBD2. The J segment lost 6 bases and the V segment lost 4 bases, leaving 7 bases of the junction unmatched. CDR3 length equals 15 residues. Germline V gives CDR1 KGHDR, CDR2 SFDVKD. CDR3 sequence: CATSDIAGYTNEQFF. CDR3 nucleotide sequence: TGTGCCACCAGTGACATAGCGGGATACACCAATGAGCAGTTCTTC.